Here is one T cell receptor (beta chain) with its context. What it binds is not known. Regarding treatment: 15 Gy SBRT to primary tumor, nephrectomy 4 weeks later. Nephrectomy followed 15 Gy stereotactic body radiation by 4 weeks. The protocol was immunoSEQ multiplex PCR, while the TCRdb copy is restricted to in-frame clones and leaves out a portion. The sample consists of about 20,000 clones, roughly 64% of them appearing once. The data derive from a study of radiation and T cells in renal cell carcinoma. Study outcomes and limitations: Top tumor clonotypes rose in blood 2 weeks post-radiation, then contracted.

CDR3 length: 15 amino acids. The V end lost 4 bases, the J end lost 1 base, and 11 bases lay between the germline ends. CDR1 is SGHRS, CDR2 YFSETQ, per germline. The receptor's source is a woman in her seventies with renal cell carcinoma. The gene calls are TRBV5-1 and TRBJ2-2, with unresolved D. Sample: tumor tissue, taken from a patient whose treatment included radiotherapy and nephrectomy. CDR3 protein: CASSPYTGNTGELFF. The CDR3, as DNA: TGCGCCAGCAGCCCGTACACGGGGAACACCGGGGAGCTGTTTTTT.